Following are 14 T cell receptor beta chains from one sample sequenced in a study of CD8+ T cells in alopecia areata. Treatment of the sample: oral pan-JAK inhibitor, 5-10 mg twice daily. cDNA prepared by RNA extraction and subsequent reverse transcription served as the template for sequencing. The method was immunoSEQ multiplex PCR; TCRdb's version includes in-frame clones alone and lacks a portion of them. This sample carries more than 150,000 clones, around three fifths of them seen once, and the ten largest clones take 10% to 15%. The specimen comprised CD8+ T cells sorted from blood, sampled at week 24, from a patient treated with tofacitinib. These TCRs come from a human donor with alopecia areata.

The sample holds a few counts of this clone. The J gene is TRBJ2-1, the V gene TRBV29-1; maybe TRBD1 (6 bases). The germline gives CDR1 SQVTM, CDR2 ANQGSEA. V lost 4 bases and J lost 5, with 12 bases in between. CDR3 length: 13 amino acids. The CDR3 sequence is CSVVGGGHNEQFF. DNA of the CDR3: TGCAGCGTTGTGGGTGGGGGCCACAATGAGCAGTTCTTC.

This clone was observed a few times. The V gene is TRBV29-1, the J gene TRBJ2-1; no clear D. The germline gives CDR1 SQVTM, CDR2 ANQGSEA. V was pared by 2 bases and J by 0 bases, with 8 bases between. This CDR3 has 14 residues. CDR3 residues: CSVEFVSSYNEQFF. DNA for the CDR3: TGCAGCGTTGAATTCGTAAGCTCCTACAATGAGCAGTTCTTC.

The J gene is TRBJ1-1, the V gene TRBV5-6, with 8 positions matching TRBD1. Per germline, CDR1 SGHDT and CDR2 YYEEEE. V shed 3 bases, J shed 2 bases, and the junction held 6 bases outside the gene matches. This CDR3 comprises 15 residues. Here the CDR3 DNA reads TGTGCCAGCAGCTGGCCCGGACAGGGTAACACTGAAGCTTTCTTT. This gives the protein CASSWPGQGNTEAFF.

The gene calls are TRBV7-9 and TRBJ2-3; no clear D. Trimming stripped 4 bases from V and 0 bases from J, with 14 bases between. Germline loops: CDR1 SEHNR, CDR2 FQNEAQ (reference sequence). CDR3 length: 16 amino acids. CDR3: CASSSLAWSSTDTQYF. The CDR3 region has the DNA TGTGCCAGCAGCTCACTGGCATGGAGCAGCACAGATACGCAGTATTTT.

The chain uses TRBV7-6 and TRBJ1-1; D is uncertain. Germline lookup yields CDR1 SGHVS and CDR2 FNYEAQ. This CDR3 is built from 13 residues. Trimming cost V 5 bases and J 7 bases, with 14 bases left between them. This CDR3 is CASSTKSTDEAFF. The CDR3 coding sequence is TGTGCCAGCAGCACCAAATCGACGGATGAAGCTTTCTTT.

The chain recombines TRBV6-1 with TRBJ2-7; D gene ambiguous. CDR1 and CDR2 (germline): MNHNS, SASEGT. V was clipped by 3 bases and J by 4 bases, with 7 bases between them. The CDR3 covers 12 residues. This CDR3 is CASSDDTYEQYF. CDR3 nucleotides: TGTGCCAGCAGTGACGACACGTACGAGCAGTACTTC.

J is TRBJ2-7 and V is TRBV29-1; TRBD2 agrees at 8 bases. Trimming removed 1 base from V and 4 bases from J; junction bases left unmatched: 9. Germline V gene data show CDR1 as SQVTM and CDR2 as ANQGSEA. The CDR3 totals 15 residues. The CDR3: CSVEVTGTREYEQYF. The CDR3 DNA follows: TGCAGCGTTGAAGTTACCGGGACTAGGGAGTACGAGCAGTACTTC.

This clone was seen more than once but under ten times. The CDR3 coding sequence is TGTGCCAGCAGCGGGCCCGGGGTACCTTCCTACGAGCAGTACTTC. This sequence encodes CASSGPGVPSYEQYF. The V call is TRBV5-6, the J call TRBJ2-7; D might be TRBD2 (5 bases). The CDR3 consists of 15 residues. Trimming left V 4 bases short and J 1 base short, with 15 bases between. From germline, CDR1 is SGHDT and CDR2 YYEEEE.

The V gene is TRBV2, the J gene TRBJ1-2; 10 bases fit TRBD1. The trim removed 4 bases at V and 6 bases at J, leaving 2 bases unmatched. Germline CDR1 is SNHLY and CDR2 is FYNNEI. This CDR3 is 13 amino acids long. CDR3 nucleotides: TGTGCCAGCAGTGCCGGGACAGGGGATGGCTACACCTTC. As protein: CASSAGTGDGYTF.

The chain is built from TRBV19 and TRBJ2-7; possibly TRBD1 or TRBD2 for D (5 bases each). Trimming left V 1 base short and J 2 bases short, with 9 bases between. Germline V gene sequence: CDR1 LNHDA, CDR2 SQIVND (reference sequence). The CDR3 consists of 14 residues. CDR3 protein: CASSIGDGPYEQYF. The CDR3 DNA is TGTGCCAGTAGTATAGGGGACGGGCCCTACGAGCAGTACTTC.

This clone has only a few counts. J is TRBJ2-3 and V is TRBV5-6; D is unresolved. The V gene lost 6 bases and the J gene lost 6 bases, with 11 bases spanning the gap. Germline lookup yields CDR1 SGHDT and CDR2 YYEEEE. This CDR3 has 12 amino acids. Here the CDR3 reads CASTEAVDTQYF. CDR3 coding DNA: TGTGCCAGCACCGAGGCGGTCGATACGCAGTATTTT.

This clone has just a few counts. This chain links TRBV2 with TRBJ2-7; the match to TRBD2 covers 8 bases. This CDR3 is built from 15 residues. V shed 5 bases, J shed 3 bases, and the junction held 9 bases outside the gene matches. Germline lookup yields CDR1 SNHLY and CDR2 FYNNEI. The CDR3 DNA reads TGTGCCAGCAGTCCCCTTAGGCGGGGGGACTACGAGCAGTACTTC. Translated, it gives CASSPLRRGDYEQYF. Together with reference TRBV2 and TRBJ2-7, the CDR3 gives the full variable domain: EPEVTQTPSHQVTQMGQEVILRCVPISNHLYFYWYRQILGQKVEFLVSFYNNEISEKSEIFDDQFSVERPDGSNFTLKIRSTKLEDSAMYFCASSPLRRGDYEQYFGPGTRLTVT.

This chain links TRBV29-1 with TRBJ2-2; 10 nucleotides line up with TRBD1. CDR1 is SQVTM, CDR2 ANQGSEA, per germline. With V trimmed by 5 bases and J by 3 bases, 9 bases remained unmatched. This CDR3 is 16 amino acids long. CDR3 in DNA: TGCAGCGTTACCCAGCCGGGACAGGGGTACACCGGGGAGCTGTTTTTT. This gives the protein CSVTQPGQGYTGELFF.

The chain employs TRBV7-9 and TRBJ1-2, with D hard to call. The CDR3 runs 15 residues. Trimming removed 1 base at V and 5 bases at J, with 14 bases between. Germline lookup yields CDR1 SEHNR and CDR2 FQNEAQ (reference sequence). As DNA, the CDR3 is TGTGCCAGCAGCTTAGTTGCCCGGCCAGGTTATGGCTACACCTTC. Its translation is CASSLVARPGYGYTF.